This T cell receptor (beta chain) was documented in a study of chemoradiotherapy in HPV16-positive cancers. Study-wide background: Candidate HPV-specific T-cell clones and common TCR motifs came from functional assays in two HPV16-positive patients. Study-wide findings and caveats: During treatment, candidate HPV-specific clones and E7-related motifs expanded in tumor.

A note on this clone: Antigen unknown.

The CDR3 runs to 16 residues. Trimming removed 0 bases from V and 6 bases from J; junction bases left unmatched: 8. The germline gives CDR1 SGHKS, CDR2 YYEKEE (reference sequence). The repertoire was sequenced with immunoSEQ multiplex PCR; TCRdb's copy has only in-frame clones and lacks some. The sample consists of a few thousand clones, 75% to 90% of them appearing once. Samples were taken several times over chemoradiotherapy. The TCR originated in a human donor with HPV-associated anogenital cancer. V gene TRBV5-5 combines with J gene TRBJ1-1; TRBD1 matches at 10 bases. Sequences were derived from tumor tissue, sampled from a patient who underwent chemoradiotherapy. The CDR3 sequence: CASSLVGTGDGSEAFF. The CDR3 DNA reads TGTGCCAGCAGCTTGGTGGGGACAGGGGACGGGTCTGAAGCTTTCTTT.